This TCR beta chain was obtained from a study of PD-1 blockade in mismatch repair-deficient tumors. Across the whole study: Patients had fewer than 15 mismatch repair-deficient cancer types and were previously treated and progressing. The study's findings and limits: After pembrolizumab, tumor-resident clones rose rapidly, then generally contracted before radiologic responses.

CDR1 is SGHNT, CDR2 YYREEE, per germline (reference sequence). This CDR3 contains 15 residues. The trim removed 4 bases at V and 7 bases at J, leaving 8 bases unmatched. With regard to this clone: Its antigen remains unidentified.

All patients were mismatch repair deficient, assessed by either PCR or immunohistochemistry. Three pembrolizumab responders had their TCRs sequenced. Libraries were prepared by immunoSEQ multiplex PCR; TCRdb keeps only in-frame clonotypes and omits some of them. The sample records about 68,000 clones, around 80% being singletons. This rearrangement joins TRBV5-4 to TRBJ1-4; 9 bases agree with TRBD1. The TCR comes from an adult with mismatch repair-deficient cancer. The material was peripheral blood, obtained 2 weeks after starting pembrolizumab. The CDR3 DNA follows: TGTGCCAGCAGCCCAAACAGGGGGCGCGTTGAAAAACTGTTTTTT. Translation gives CASSPNRGRVEKLFF.